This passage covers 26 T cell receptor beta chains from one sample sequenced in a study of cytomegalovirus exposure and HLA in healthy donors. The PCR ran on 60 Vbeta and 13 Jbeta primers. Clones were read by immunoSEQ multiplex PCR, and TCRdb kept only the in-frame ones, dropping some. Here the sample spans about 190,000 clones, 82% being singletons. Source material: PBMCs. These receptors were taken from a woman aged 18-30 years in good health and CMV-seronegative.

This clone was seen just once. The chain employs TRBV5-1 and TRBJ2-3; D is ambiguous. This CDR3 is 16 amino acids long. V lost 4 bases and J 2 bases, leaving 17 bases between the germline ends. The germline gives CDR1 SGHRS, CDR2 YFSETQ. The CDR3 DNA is TGCGCCAGCAGCCCTCCAGCCAGTACAGACACAGATACGCAGTATTTT. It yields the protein CASSPPASTDTDTQYF. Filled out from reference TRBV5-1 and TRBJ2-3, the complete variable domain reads KAGVTQTPRYLIKTRGQQVTLSCSPISGHRSVSWYQQTPGQGLQFLFEYFSETQRNKGNFPGRFSGRQFSNSRSEMNVSTLELGDSALYLCASSPPASTDTDTQYFGPGTRLTVL.

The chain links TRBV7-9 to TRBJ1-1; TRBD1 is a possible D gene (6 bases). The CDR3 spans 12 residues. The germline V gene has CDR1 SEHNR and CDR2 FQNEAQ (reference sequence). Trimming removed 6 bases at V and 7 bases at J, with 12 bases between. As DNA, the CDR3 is TGTGCCAGCAGTTGGGACACCAATGAAGCTTTCTTT. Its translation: CASSWDTNEAFF. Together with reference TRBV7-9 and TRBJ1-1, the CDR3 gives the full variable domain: DTGVSQNPRHKITKRGQNVTFRCDPISEHNRLYWYRQTLGQGPEFLTYFQNEAQLEKSRLLSDRFSAERPKGSFSTLEIQRTEQGDSAMYLCASSWDTNEAFFGQGTRLTVV.

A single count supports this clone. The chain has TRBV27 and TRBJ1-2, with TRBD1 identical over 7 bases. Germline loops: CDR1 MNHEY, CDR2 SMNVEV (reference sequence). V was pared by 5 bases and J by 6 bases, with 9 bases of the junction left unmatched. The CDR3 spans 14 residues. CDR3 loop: CASSMTGQVDGYTF. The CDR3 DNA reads TGTGCCAGCAGTATGACTGGACAGGTCGATGGCTACACCTTC.

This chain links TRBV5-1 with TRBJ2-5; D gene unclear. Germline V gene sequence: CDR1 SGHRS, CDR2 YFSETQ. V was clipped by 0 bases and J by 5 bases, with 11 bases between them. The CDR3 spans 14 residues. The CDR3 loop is CASSLVGRAETQYF. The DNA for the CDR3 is TGCGCCAGCAGCTTGGTGGGTAGAGCGGAGACCCAGTACTTC.

The CDR3, as DNA: TGTGCCAGCAGCAATATCGCGAACACCATATATTTT. Translation: CASSNIANTIYF. The chain is built from TRBV9 and TRBJ1-3; no clear D gene. The germline CDR1 and CDR2 sequences are SGDLS and YYNGEE. The CDR3 is 12 residues long. V was pared by 4 bases and J by 7 bases, with 9 bases between.

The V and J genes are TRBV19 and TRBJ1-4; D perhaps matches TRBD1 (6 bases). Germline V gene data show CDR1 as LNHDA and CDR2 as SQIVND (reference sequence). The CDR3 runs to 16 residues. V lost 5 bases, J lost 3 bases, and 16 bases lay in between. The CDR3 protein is CASSRGGGRANEKLFF. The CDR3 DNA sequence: TGTGCCAGTAGTCGCGGTGGGGGCCGGGCTAATGAAAAACTGTTTTTT.

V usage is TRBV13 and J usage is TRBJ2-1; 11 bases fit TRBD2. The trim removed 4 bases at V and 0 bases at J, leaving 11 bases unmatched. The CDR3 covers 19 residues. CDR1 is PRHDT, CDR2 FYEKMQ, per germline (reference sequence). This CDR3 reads CASSSTLLAGDISYNEQFF. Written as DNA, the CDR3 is TGTGCCAGCAGCTCCACGCTACTAGCGGGAGATATCTCCTACAATGAGCAGTTCTTC.

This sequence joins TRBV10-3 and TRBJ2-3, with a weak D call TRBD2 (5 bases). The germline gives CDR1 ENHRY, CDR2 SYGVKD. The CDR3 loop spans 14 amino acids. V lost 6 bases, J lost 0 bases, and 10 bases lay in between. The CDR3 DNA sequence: TGTGCCATCAGCGTGGACTCAAGCACAGATACGCAGTATTTT. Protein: CAISVDSSTDTQYF.

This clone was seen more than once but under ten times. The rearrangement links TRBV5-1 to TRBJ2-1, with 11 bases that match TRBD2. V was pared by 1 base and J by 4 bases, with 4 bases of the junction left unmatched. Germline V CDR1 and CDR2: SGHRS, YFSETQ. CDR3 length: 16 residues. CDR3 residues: CASSLFTSGGYNEQFF. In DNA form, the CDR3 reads TGCGCCAGCAGCTTGTTTACTAGCGGGGGTTACAATGAGCAGTTCTTC.

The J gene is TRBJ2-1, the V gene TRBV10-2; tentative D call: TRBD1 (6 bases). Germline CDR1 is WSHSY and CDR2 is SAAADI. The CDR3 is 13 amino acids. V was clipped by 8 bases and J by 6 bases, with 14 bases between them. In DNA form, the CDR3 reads TGCGCCAGCTCCACAGGGCGAATCAATGAGCAGTTCTTC. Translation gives CASSTGRINEQFF.

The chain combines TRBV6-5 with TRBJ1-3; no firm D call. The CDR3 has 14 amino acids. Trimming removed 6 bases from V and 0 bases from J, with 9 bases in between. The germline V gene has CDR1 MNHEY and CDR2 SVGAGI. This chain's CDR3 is CASRAPLSGNTIYF. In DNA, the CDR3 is TGTGCCAGCAGGGCACCGCTCTCTGGAAACACCATATATTTT.

The CDR3 here is CATFLGGTQYF. DNA of the CDR3: TGTGCCACATTCCTCGGAGGTACGCAGTATTTT. V gene TRBV6-1 combines with J gene TRBJ2-3; a weak D match, TRBD2 (5 bases). This CDR3 region has 11 residues. Trimming shortened V by 10 bases and J by 8 bases, and 13 bases separated the two germline ends. Germline assignment: CDR1 MNHNS and CDR2 SASEGT.

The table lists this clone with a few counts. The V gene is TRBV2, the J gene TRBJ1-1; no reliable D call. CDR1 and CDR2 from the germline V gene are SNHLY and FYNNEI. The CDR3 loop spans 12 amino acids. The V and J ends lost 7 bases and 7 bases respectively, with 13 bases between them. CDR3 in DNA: TGTGCCAGCAAAGAGGGCAGCGTTGAAGCTTTCTTT. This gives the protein CASKEGSVEAFF.

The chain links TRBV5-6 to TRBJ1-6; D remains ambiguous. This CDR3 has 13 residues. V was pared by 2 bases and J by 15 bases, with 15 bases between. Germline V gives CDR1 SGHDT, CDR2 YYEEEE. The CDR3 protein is CASSFGLPPSLHF. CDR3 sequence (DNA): TGTGCCAGCAGCTTCGGTTTACCGCCAAGCCTCCACTTT.

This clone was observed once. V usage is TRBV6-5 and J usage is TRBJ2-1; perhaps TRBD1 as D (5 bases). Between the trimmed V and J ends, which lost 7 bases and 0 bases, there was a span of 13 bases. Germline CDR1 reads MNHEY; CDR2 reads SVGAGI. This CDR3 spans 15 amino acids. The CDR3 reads CASKEGAPSYNEQFF. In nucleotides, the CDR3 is TGTGCCAGCAAGGAAGGGGCCCCCTCCTACAATGAGCAGTTCTTC.

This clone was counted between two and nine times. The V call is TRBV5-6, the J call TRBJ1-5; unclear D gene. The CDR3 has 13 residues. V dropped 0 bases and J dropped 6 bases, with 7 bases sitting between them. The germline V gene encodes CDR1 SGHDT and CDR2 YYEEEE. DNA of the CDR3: TGTGCCAGCAGCTTGGGAGGGATTCAGCCCCAGCATTTT. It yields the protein CASSLGGIQPQHF.

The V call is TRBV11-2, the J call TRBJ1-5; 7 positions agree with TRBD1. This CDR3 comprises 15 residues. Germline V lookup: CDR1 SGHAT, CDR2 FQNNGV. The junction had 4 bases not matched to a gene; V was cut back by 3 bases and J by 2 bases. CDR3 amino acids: CASSFDRVGNQPQHF. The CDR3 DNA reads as TGTGCCAGCAGCTTCGACAGGGTGGGCAATCAGCCCCAGCATTTT.

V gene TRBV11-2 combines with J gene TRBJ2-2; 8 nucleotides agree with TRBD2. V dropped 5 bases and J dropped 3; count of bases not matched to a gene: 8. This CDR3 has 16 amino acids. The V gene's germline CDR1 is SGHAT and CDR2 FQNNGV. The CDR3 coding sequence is TGTGCCAGCAGCCCGACAGCGGGAGTTGACACCGGGGAGCTGTTTTTT. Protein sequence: CASSPTAGVDTGELFF.

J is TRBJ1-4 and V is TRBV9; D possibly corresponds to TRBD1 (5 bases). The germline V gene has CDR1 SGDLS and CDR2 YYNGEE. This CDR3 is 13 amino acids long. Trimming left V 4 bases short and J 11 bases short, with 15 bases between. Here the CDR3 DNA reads TGTGCCAGCAGCTTCCAGGTAGGGGCGAAACTGTTTTTT. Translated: CASSFQVGAKLFF.

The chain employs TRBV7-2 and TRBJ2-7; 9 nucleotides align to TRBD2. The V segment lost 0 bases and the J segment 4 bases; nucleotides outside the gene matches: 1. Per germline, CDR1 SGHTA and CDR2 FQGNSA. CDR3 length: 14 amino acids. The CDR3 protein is CASSLALAGYEQYF. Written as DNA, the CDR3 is TGTGCCAGCAGCTTAGCCCTAGCGGGATACGAGCAGTACTTC.

CDR3 residues: CASRDTALAGGREDTQYF. The CDR3 DNA reads TGTGCCAGCAGGGACACCGCACTAGCGGGGGGGCGGGAAGATACGCAGTATTTT. The rearrangement joins TRBV7-8 to TRBJ2-3; 13 nucleotides match TRBD2. Germline CDR1 and CDR2: SGHVS and FQNEAQ. Germline trimming cut 6 bases from V and 5 bases from J; bases unmatched to any gene: 14. This CDR3 has 18 amino acids.

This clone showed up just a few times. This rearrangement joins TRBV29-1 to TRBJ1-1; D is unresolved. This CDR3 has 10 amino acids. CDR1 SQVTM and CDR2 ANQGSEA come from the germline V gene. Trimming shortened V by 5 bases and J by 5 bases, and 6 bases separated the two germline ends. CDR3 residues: CSVLVTEAFF. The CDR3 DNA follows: TGCAGCGTTCTCGTTACTGAAGCTTTCTTT.

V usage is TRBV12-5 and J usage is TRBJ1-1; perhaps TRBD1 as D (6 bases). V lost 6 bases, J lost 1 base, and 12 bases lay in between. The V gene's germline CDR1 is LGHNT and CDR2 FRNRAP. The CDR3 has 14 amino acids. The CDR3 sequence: CASGWTEANTEAFF. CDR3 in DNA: TGTGCTAGTGGATGGACAGAGGCGAACACTGAAGCTTTCTTT.

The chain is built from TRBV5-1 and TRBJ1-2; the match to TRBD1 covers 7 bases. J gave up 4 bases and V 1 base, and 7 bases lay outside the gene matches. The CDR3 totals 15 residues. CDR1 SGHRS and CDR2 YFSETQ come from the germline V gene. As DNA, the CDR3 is TGCGCCAGCAGCTTGAGTGTAGCAGGGGGCTATGGCTACACCTTC. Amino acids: CASSLSVAGGYGYTF.

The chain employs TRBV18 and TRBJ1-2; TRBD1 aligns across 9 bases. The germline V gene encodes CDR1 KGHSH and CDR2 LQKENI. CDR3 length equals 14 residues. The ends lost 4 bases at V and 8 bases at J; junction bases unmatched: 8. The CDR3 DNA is TGTGCCAGCTCACTAACCGGGACAGGGTTCGGCTACACCTTC. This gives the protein CASSLTGTGFGYTF.

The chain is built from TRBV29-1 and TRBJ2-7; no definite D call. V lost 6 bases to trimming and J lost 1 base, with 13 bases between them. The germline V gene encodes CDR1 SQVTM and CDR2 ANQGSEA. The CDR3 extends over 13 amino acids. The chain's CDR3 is CSVLSDGSYEQYF. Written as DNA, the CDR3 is TGCAGCGTGCTCTCAGACGGGTCCTACGAGCAGTACTTC.